This T cell receptor beta chain emerged from a study of T cell responses to AZD1222 COVID-19 vaccine. Points from the study as a whole: Spike-specific TCR breadth rose after two AZD1222 doses, and depth rose as well. White British ancestry dominated among donors, who included more females, and clonal diversity was possibly underestimated. It was only after the peak T cell response that any repertoires were sampled.

Notes on this clone: Its target is not known.

Germline CDR1 is PRHDT and CDR2 is FYEKMQ (reference sequence). This CDR3 has 16 amino acids. Trimming removed 5 bases from V and 6 bases from J, with 17 bases in between. Libraries were prepared by immunoSEQ multiplex PCR; TCRdb keeps only in-frame clonotypes and omits some of them. The data show approximately 120,000 clones, with 85% seen just once and 4.4% held by the top ten. The sequence came from an adult who received the AZD1222 COVID-19 vaccine. V is TRBV13 and J is TRBJ1-6; D may be TRBD1 (6 bases). This material consisted of peripheral blood, taken 28 days after the second AZD1222 dose. CDR3 nucleotide sequence: TGTGCCAGCAGCCCAACAGGGAGAGGAGTTAATTCACCCCTCCACTTT. This gives the protein CASSPTGRGVNSPLHF.